Below, one TCR beta chain is given with its context. From the 5' RACE reads, TCRdb called clonotypes with MiXCR, one entry per CDR3 protein. The data hold more than 75,000 distinct CDR3 sequences, with around 15% observed a single time. The sample comes from a study of early T cells in non-severe SARS-CoV-2 infection. Study background: Alpha and beta chains were unpaired, from unsorted whole-blood bulk RNA.

The CDR3 length is 15 residues. Trimming took off 3 bases at V and 2 bases at J, with 11 bases between the two ends. Material for sequencing was whole blood. The TCR comes from an adult who was a healthcare worker with PCR-confirmed SARS-CoV-2 infection or an uninfected control (not recorded which). This chain links TRBV12-3 or TRBV12-4 with TRBJ2-4; perhaps TRBD1 as D (6 bases). CDR3 sequence: CASSLSQGPKNIQYF. For the CDR3, the DNA is TGTGCCAGCAGTTTGTCACAGGGTCCCAAAAACATTCAGTACTTC.